These T cell receptor beta chains were read from a single sample in a study of cytomegalovirus exposure and HLA in healthy donors. TCRdb's table, derived via immunoSEQ multiplex PCR, lists solely in-frame clones and lacks some. Counted here are 150,000 to 200,000 clones, approximately 84% occurring once; the ten biggest clones make up about 0.23%. The sample comprised PBMCs. The receptor source for this set is a girl less than two years old in good health and CMV-seronegative. CDR3s include the opening cysteine and the closing phenylalanine or tryptophan. Fields, in order: clone size, J gene, D gene, V gene, CDR3 DNA, CDR3 protein. The D gene is left open where the match is weak. Clone size is not always given. Where it is, it says once, few, many or a class for expanded clones.

>.|TRBJ2-3|.|TRBV18
TGTGCCAGCTCACCACCCGTTTTAAGTAGGGGAGATACGCAGTATTTT
CASSPPVLSRGDTQYF
>once|TRBJ1-4|.|TRBV20-1
TGCAGTGCTAGAATCCGTGAAAAACTGTTTTTT
CSARIREKLFF
>.|TRBJ2-2|.|TRBV29-1
TGCAGCGTTGACAGGGGTACCGGGGAGCTGTTTTTT
CSVDRGTGELFF
>.|TRBJ2-1|TRBD2|TRBV15
TGTGCCACCGCTAGCGGGGGTGTCCATGAGCAGTTCTTC
CATASGGVHEQFF
>.|TRBJ1-5|TRBD1|TRBV6-5
TGTGCCAGCAGTCAGAGACAGGGTAATCAGCCCCAGCATTTT
CASSQRQGNQPQHF
>.|TRBJ2-1|TRBD1|TRBV7-9
TGTGCCAGCAGCTTATCCCTAGGACAGGGGGTCGGTGAGCAGTTCTTC
CASSLSLGQGVGEQFF
>.|TRBJ2-1|.|TRBV7-3
TGTGCCAGCAGCTTGGGCGGGACGAGCTCCTACAATGAGCAGTTCTTC
CASSLGGTSSYNEQFF
>once|TRBJ1-1|.|TRBV7-2
TGTGCCAGCAGCTTAGTCGGAGACACTGAAGCTTTCTTT
CASSLVGDTEAFF
>few|TRBJ1-4|TRBD1|TRBV4-1
TGCGCCAGCAGTCCAGAGGAGTTAACAGGGGGAGCGGAAAAACTGTTTTTT
CASSPEELTGGAEKLFF
>.|TRBJ1-5|.|TRBV11-3
TGTGCCAGCAGTCATGGCGGGCGGAGATTAAGATATCAGCCCCAGCATTTT
CASSHGGRRLRYQPQHF
>.|TRBJ2-3|TRBD2|TRBV4-2
TGTGCCAGCAGCGACCGGACTAGTCCCCCAGATACGCAGTATTTT
CASSDRTSPPDTQYF
>.|TRBJ1-1|.|TRBV18
TGTGCCAGCTCAACTACACAGAACACTGAAGCTTTCTTT
CASSTTQNTEAFF
>.|TRBJ1-5|TRBD1|TRBV19
TGTGCCAGTAGTCCCCCCGGACAGGGGATTCCGCCCCAGCATTTT
CASSPPGQGIPPQHF
>.|TRBJ1-3|.|TRBV4-1
TGCGCCAGCAGCCAAGAAGAGGGAAACACCATATATTTT
CASSQEEGNTIYF
>.|TRBJ2-3|.|TRBV7-5
TGTGTCAGAAGCCCCAAAAGTGGGACCCGACTAGCGGGAGGGCCAGATACGCAGTATTTT
CVRSPKSGTRLAGGPDTQYF
>.|TRBJ1-1|.|TRBV7-9
TGTGCCAGCAGCTACCTAACCAAGCTCGACACTGAAGCTTTCTTT
CASSYLTKLDTEAFF
>.|TRBJ2-7|TRBD2|TRBV5-4
TGTGCCAGCAGCTTGACAATAGCGGGAGGGAAGTACTTC
CASSLTIAGGKYF
>.|TRBJ2-1|.|TRBV5-6
TGTGCCAGCAGCTTGGACACACCCTGGACAAACAATGAGCAGTTCTTC
CASSLDTPWTNNEQFF
>.|TRBJ1-1|TRBD1|TRBV7-8
TGTGCCAGCAGCTTATTGGACAGGGGGGACACTGAAGCTTTCTTT
CASSLLDRGDTEAFF
>.|TRBJ2-1|TRBD2|TRBV7-2
TGTGCCAGCAGCTTAGGCCCCAGCGGGGGGGCTCCGTTCTTC
CASSLGPSGGAPFF
>.|TRBJ1-3|.|TRBV13
TGTGCCAGCAGCCAATTAACAGGGACCTCTGGAAACACCATATATTTT
CASSQLTGTSGNTIYF
>.|TRBJ2-7|TRBD2|TRBV27
TGTGCCAGCAGTTCGCAGACTAGCGGGCCGTACGAGCAGTACTTC
CASSSQTSGPYEQYF
>.|TRBJ2-7|.|TRBV5-4
TGTGCCAGCAGCTTGGAGAGGGAGCAGTACTTC
CASSLEREQYF
>.|TRBJ2-3|TRBD1|TRBV23-1
TGCGCCAGCAGTCAAGGACAGGGCACAGATACGCAGTATTTT
CASSQGQGTDTQYF
>.|TRBJ2-1|.|TRBV5-8
TGTGCCAGCAGCGAAAGAGCCCGCCTAGCGATCTACAATGAGCAGTTCTTC
CASSERARLAIYNEQFF
>.|TRBJ1-1|.|TRBV10-3
TGTGCCATCAGATACGGGGACAACCTAGGCGAAGCTTTCTTT
CAIRYGDNLGEAFF
>.|TRBJ1-2|.|TRBV4-3
TGCGCCAGCAGCCCACGGGGTTTGGACGGGAACTATGGCTACACCTTC
CASSPRGLDGNYGYTF
>.|TRBJ1-2|.|TRBV5-1
TGCGCCAGCAGCTTGGTTGCAGGGTCAGACTATGGCTACACCTTC
CASSLVAGSDYGYTF
>.|TRBJ2-1|TRBD2|TRBV11-2
TGTGCCAGCAGCTTAGTGGCTAGCGGGGGGCCTTACAATGAGCAGTTCTTC
CASSLVASGGPYNEQFF
>.|TRBJ2-3|.|TRBV29-1
TGCAGCGTTGACGGCCTAGAGGGAGATACGCAGTATTTT
CSVDGLEGDTQYF
>few|TRBJ1-5|.|TRBV2
TGTGCCAGCAGTGAATCCGCAGGGCCCCAGGATCAGCCCCAGCATTTT
CASSESAGPQDQPQHF
>.|TRBJ2-7|TRBD2|TRBV5-4
TGTGCCAGCAGCTTACTAGCGGGAGCTCAATACGAGCAGTACTTC
CASSLLAGAQYEQYF
>.|TRBJ2-3|.|TRBV29-1
TGCAGCGTTGAAGTAAGATACTCAGGGCGGCCAGATACGCAGTATTTT
CSVEVRYSGRPDTQYF
>.|TRBJ2-3|.|TRBV7-6
TGTGCCAGCAGCCTTTTTCAAGCGGGACAGGTCACAGATACGCAGTATTTT
CASSLFQAGQVTDTQYF
>.|TRBJ2-7|TRBD1|TRBV2
TGTGCCAGCCAGGGGCCAGGGGGCGCCGAGTACTTC
CASQGPGGAEYF
>.|TRBJ1-5|TRBD1|TRBV5-8
TGTGCCAGCAGCTTACCGGACAGGGTCAATCAGCCCCAGCATTTT
CASSLPDRVNQPQHF
>.|TRBJ2-1|.|TRBV9
TGTGCCAGCAGCGAAGCAACGAGTTACAATGAGCAGTTCTTC
CASSEATSYNEQFF
>.|TRBJ2-7|TRBD1|TRBV30
TGTGCCTGGATACAGGGGGACGAGCAGTACTTC
CAWIQGDEQYF
>.|TRBJ2-4|TRBD1|TRBV15
TGTGCCACCAGCAGAGATCAGGGGACAGACCTAGCCAAAAACATTCAGTACTTC
CATSRDQGTDLAKNIQYF
>.|TRBJ2-1|.|TRBV7-3
TGTGCCAGCAGCAAGAAAGGCGGGAACACGGTCGGGTACAATGAGCAGTTCTTC
CASSKKGGNTVGYNEQFF
>.|TRBJ2-7|.|TRBV6-6
TGTGCCAGCAGTTACTCGCGGGGCTCCTACGAGCAGTACTTC
CASSYSRGSYEQYF
>.|TRBJ2-2|.|TRBV20-1
TGCAGTGCCCGCCGGTCCGGGGAGCTGTTTTTT
CSARRSGELFF
>once|TRBJ2-5|TRBD2|TRBV7-2
TGTGCCAGCAGCTTAAGAGTGGGCGGGAGTTGGGGAGAGACCCAGTACTTC
CASSLRVGGSWGETQYF
>.|TRBJ1-2|TRBD1|TRBV25-1
TGTGCCAGCAGTGACGGGGACAGGCAAAACTATGGCTACACCTTC
CASSDGDRQNYGYTF
>.|TRBJ1-2|.|TRBV27
TGTGCCAGCAGTGACAGCTATGGCTACACCTTC
CASSDSYGYTF
>.|TRBJ2-7|TRBD1|TRBV4-1
TGCGCCAGCAGCCCCCGGACAGGGAGCTACGAGCAGTACTTC
CASSPRTGSYEQYF
>.|TRBJ2-7|.|TRBV11-2
TGTGCCAGCAGCTTAGGAGAGAGGGAACACGAGCAGTACTTC
CASSLGEREHEQYF
>.|TRBJ2-3|TRBD1|TRBV5-5
TGTGCCAGCAGCTTGGGGGACAGGGACACAGATACGCAGTATTTT
CASSLGDRDTDTQYF
>.|TRBJ2-1|TRBD2|TRBV6-4
TGTGCCAGCAGTGACGGACTAGCGGGAGGCTACAATGAGCAGTTCTTC
CASSDGLAGGYNEQFF
>.|TRBJ2-7|TRBD1|TRBV29-1
TGCAGCGTTGTGGACAGGCTGCAGTACGAGCAGTACTTC
CSVVDRLQYEQYF
>.|TRBJ1-2|.|TRBV30
TGTGCCTGGAGTGTAGGTGGTGTGGGCGGCTACACCTTC
CAWSVGGVGGYTF
>.|TRBJ2-5|TRBD2|TRBV7-8
TGTGCCAGCAGCTTAGGTGGCCTAGCGGGAGAGACCCAGTACTTC
CASSLGGLAGETQYF
>.|TRBJ2-7|TRBD2|TRBV7-8
TGTGCCAGCAGCTTAGGTCCTAGCGGGAGGGCCGTGGGCTTC
CASSLGPSGRAVGF
>.|TRBJ2-4|TRBD1|TRBV5-1
TGCGCCAGCAGCTTGACCGGGACAGGGAGTCTCAAGTACTTC
CASSLTGTGSLKYF
>.|TRBJ2-7|TRBD1|TRBV7-9
TGTGCCAGCAGCTCAGACTCAGGGGGACAGAACTACGAGCAGTACTTC
CASSSDSGGQNYEQYF